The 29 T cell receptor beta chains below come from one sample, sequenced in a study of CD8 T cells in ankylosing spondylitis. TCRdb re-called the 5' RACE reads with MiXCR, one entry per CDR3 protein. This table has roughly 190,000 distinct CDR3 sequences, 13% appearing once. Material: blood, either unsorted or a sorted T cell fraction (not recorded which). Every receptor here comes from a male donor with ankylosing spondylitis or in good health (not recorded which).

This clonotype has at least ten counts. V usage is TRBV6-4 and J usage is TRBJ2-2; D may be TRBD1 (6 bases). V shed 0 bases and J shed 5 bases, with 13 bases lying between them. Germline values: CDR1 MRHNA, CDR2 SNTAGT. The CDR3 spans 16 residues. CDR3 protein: CASSDSSRGETGELFF. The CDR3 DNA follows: TGTGCCAGCAGTGACTCTTCCAGGGGAGAGACCGGGGAGCTGTTTTTT.

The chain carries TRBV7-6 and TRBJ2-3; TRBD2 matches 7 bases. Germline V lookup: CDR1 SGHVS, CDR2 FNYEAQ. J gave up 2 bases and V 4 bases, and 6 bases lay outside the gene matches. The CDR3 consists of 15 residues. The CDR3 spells CASSWGGSFTDTQYF. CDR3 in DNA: TGTGCCAGCAGCTGGGGGGGTTCATTCACAGATACGCAGTATTTT.

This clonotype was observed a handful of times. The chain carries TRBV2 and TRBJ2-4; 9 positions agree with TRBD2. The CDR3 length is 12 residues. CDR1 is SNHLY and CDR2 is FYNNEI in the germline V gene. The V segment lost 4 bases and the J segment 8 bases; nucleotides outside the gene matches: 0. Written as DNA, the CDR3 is TGTGCCAGCAGTGTAGCGGGGGACATTCAGTACTTC. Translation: CASSVAGDIQYF.

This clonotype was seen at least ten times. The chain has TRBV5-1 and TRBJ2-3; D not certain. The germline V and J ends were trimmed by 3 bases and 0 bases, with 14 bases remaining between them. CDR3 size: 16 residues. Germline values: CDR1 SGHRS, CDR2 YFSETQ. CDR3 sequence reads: CASSSVSVASTDTQYF. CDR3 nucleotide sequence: TGCGCCAGCAGCTCGGTGTCGGTAGCCAGCACAGATACGCAGTATTTT.

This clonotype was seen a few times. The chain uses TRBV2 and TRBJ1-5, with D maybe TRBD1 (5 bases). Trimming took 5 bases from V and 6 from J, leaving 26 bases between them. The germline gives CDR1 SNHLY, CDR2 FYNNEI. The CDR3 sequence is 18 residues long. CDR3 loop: CASSSPWDGFGESQPQHF. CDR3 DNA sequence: TGTGCCAGCAGTTCTCCTTGGGACGGATTTGGGGAGAGTCAGCCCCAGCATTTT.

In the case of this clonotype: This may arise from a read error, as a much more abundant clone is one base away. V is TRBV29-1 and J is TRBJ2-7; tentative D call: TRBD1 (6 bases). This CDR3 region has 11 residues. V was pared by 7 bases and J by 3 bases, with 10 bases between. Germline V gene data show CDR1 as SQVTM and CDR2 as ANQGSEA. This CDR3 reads CSAEDSYEQYF. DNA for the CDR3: TGCAGCGCTGAGGACAGCTACGAGCAGTACTTC.

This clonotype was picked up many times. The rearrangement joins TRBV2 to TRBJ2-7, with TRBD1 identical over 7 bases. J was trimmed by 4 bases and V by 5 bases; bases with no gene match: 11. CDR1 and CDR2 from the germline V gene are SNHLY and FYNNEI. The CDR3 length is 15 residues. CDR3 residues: CASSKSPGQLYEQYF. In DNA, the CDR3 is TGTGCCAGCAGTAAATCTCCGGGACAGTTGTACGAGCAGTACTTC.

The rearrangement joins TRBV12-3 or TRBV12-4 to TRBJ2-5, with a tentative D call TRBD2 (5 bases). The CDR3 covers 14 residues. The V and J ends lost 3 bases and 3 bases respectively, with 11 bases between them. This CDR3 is CASSFVPGEETQYF. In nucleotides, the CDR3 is TGTGCCAGCAGTTTCGTCCCCGGGGAAGAGACCCAGTACTTC.

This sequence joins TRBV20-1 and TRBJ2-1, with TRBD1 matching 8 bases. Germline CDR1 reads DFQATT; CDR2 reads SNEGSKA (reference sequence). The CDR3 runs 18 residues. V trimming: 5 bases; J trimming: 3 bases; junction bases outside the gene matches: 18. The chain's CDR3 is CSAPPRQGNLGLYNEQFF. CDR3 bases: TGCAGTGCTCCTCCGAGACAGGGGAATTTAGGGCTCTACAATGAGCAGTTCTTC.

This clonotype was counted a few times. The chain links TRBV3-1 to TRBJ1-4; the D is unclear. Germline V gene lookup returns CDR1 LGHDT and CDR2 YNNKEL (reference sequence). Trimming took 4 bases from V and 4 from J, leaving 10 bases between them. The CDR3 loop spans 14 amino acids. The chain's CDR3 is CASSRGAFNEKLFF. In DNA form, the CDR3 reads TGTGCCAGCAGCCGCGGAGCTTTTAATGAAAAACTGTTTTTT.

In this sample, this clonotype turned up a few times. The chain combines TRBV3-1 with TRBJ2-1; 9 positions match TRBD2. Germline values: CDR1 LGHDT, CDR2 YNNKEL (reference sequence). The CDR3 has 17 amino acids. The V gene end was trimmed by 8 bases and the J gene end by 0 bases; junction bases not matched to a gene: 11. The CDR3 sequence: CASSKDSSGDSYNEQFF. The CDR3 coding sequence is TGTGCCAGCTCCAAAGATTCTAGCGGGGACTCCTACAATGAGCAGTTCTTC.

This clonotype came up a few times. CDR3 residues: CASSRTAGQGDYGYTF. The CDR3 DNA reads as TGTGCCAGCAGTCGTACCGCGGGACAGGGTGACTATGGCTACACCTTC. This chain links TRBV12-3 or TRBV12-4 with TRBJ1-2; 9 bases align to TRBD1. The length of the CDR3 is 16 residues. Unmatched junction bases numbered 10, after V lost 5 bases and J lost 3 bases.

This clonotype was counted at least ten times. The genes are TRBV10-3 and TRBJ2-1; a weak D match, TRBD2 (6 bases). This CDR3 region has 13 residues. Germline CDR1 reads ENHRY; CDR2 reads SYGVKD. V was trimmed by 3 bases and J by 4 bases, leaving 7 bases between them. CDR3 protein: CAISDGGYNEQFF. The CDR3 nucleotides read TGTGCCATCAGTGACGGGGGATACAATGAGCAGTTCTTC.

Here the CDR3 reads CASSVVQGDGYTF. CDR3 coding DNA: TGTGCCAGCAGCGTAGTACAGGGAGATGGCTACACCTTC. The V gene is TRBV9, the J gene TRBJ1-2; D may be TRBD1 (6 bases). Per germline, CDR1 SGDLS and CDR2 YYNGEE. V was trimmed by 0 bases and J by 6 bases, leaving 9 bases between them. This CDR3 contains 13 residues. Combining the CDR3 with reference TRBV9 and TRBJ1-2 gives the whole variable domain DSGVTQTPKHLITATGQRVTLRCSPRSGDLSVYWYQQSLDQGLQFLIQYYNGEERAKGNILERFSAQQFPDLHSELNLSSLELGDSALYFCASSVVQGDGYTFGSGTRLTVV.

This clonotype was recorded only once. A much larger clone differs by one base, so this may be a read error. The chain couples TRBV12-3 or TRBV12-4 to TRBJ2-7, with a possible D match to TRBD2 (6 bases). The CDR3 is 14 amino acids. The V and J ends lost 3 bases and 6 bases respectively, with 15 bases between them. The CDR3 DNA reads TGTGCCAGCAGTTTGGGGGGTCCCACCTGCGAGCAGTACTTC. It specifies CASSLGGPTCEQYF.

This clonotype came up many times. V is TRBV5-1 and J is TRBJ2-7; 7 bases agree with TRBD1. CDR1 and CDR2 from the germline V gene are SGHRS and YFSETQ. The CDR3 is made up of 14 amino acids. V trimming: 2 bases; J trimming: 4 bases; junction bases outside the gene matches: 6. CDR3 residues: CASSLYDREYEQYF. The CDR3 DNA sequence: TGCGCCAGCAGCTTATATGACAGGGAATACGAGCAGTACTTC. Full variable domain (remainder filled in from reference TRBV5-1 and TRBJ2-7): KAGVTQTPRYLIKTRGQQVTLSCSPISGHRSVSWYQQTPGQGLQFLFEYFSETQRNKGNFPGRFSGRQFSNSRSEMNVSTLELGDSALYLCASSLYDREYEQYFGPGTRLTVT.

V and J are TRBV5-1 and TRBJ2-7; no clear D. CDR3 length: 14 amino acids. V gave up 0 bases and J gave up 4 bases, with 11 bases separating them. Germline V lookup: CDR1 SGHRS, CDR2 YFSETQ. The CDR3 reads CASSLAFPEYEQYF. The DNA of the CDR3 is TGCGCCAGCAGCTTGGCGTTTCCCGAATACGAGCAGTACTTC.

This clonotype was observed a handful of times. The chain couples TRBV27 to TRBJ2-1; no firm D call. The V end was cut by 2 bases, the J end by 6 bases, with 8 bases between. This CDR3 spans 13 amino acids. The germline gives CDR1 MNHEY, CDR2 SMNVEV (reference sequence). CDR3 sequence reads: CASSLDQPNEQFF. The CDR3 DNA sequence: TGTGCCAGCAGTTTAGACCAACCCAATGAGCAGTTCTTC.

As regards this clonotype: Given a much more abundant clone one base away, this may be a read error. The CDR3 region has the DNA TGTGCCAGCAGCTTAGGGCGCCAGGGCGCCCGACACAATGAGCAGTACTTC. It encodes CASSLGRQGARHNEQYF. The rearrangement joins TRBV11-2 to TRBJ2-1; D perhaps matches TRBD1 (5 bases). The J call may be wrong; the DNA end is better matched by TRBJ2-7. The CDR3 has 17 residues. Germline-derived CDR1 and CDR2 are SGHAT and FQNNGV.

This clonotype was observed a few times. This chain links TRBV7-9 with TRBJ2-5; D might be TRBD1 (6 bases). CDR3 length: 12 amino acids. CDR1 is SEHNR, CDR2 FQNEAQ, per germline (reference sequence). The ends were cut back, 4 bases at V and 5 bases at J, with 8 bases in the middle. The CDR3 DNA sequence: TGTGCCAGCAGCTGGACAGTCGAGACCCAGTACTTC. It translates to CASSWTVETQYF. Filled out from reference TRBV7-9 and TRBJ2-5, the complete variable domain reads DTGVSQNPRHKITKRGQNVTFRCDPISEHNRLYWYRQTLGQGPEFLTYFQNEAQLEKSRLLSDRFSAERPKGSFSTLEIQRTEQGDSAMYLCASSWTVETQYFGPGTRLLVL.

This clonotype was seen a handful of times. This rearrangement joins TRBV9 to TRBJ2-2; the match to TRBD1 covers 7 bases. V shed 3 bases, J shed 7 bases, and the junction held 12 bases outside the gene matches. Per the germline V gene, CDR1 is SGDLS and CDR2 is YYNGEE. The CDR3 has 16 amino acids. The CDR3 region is CASSDLQGPVDGELFF. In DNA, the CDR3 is TGTGCCAGCAGCGACCTACAGGGGCCGGTGGACGGGGAGCTGTTTTTT.

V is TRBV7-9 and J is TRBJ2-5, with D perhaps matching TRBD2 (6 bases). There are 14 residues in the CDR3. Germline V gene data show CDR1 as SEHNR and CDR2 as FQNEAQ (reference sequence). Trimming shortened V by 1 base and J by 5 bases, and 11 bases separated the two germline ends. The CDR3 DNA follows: TGTGCCAGCAGCTTAGTGGGGGGTCATGAGACCCAGTACTTC. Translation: CASSLVGGHETQYF.

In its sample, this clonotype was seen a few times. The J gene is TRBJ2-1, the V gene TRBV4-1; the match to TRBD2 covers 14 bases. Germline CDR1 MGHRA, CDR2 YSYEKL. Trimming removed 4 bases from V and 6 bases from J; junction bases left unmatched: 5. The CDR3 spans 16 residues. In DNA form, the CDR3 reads TGCGCCAGCAGCCGGTCCGGGACTAGCGGGAGCAATGAGCAGTTCTTC. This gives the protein CASSRSGTSGSNEQFF.

The CDR3 here is CASRPGPTVGAFF. The CDR3 DNA is TGTGCCAGTAGACCAGGGCCGACCGTGGGGGCTTTCTTT. This chain links TRBV19 with TRBJ1-1; weak D call: TRBD1 (5 bases). Deletions cut 6 bases from V and 11 bases from J, with 19 bases between. Germline-derived CDR1 and CDR2 are LNHDA and SQIVND (reference sequence). The CDR3 covers 13 residues.

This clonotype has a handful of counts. DNA of the CDR3: TGTGCCAGCAGCGACCGGGACAGTCCCCCCTTTGAGCAGTTCTTC. This codes for CASSDRDSPPFEQFF. V is TRBV9 and J is TRBJ2-1, with TRBD1 matching over 7 bases. This CDR3 spans 15 amino acids. The germline V gene encodes CDR1 SGDLS and CDR2 YYNGEE. The J segment lost 9 bases and the V segment lost 3 bases, leaving 12 bases of the junction unmatched.

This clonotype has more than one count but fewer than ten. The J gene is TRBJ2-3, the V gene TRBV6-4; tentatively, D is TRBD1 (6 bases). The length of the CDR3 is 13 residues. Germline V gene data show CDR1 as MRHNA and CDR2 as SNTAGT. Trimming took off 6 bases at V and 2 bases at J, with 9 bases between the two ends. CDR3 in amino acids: CASRGANTDTQYF. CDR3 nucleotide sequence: TGTGCCAGCAGGGGGGCGAACACAGATACGCAGTATTTT.

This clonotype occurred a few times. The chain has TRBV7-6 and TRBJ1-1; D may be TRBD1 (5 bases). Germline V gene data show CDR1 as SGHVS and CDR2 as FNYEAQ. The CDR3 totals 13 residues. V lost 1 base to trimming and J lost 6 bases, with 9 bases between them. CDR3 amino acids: CASSLEWGAEAFF. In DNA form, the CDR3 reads TGTGCCAGCAGCTTAGAGTGGGGCGCTGAAGCTTTCTTT.

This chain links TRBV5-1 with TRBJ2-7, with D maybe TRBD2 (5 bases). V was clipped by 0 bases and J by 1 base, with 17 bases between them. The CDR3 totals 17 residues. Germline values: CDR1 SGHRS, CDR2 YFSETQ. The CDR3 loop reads CASSLAEAGLVSYEQYF. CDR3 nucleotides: TGCGCCAGCAGCTTGGCCGAGGCGGGCTTGGTTTCCTACGAGCAGTACTTC.

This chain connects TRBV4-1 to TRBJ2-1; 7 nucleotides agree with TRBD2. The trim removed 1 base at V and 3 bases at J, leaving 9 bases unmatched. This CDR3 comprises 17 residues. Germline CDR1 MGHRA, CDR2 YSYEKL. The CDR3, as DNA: TGCGCCAGCAGCCAAGGGGCAAGTAGCGGGTACTACAATGAGCAGTTCTTC. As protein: CASSQGASSGYYNEQFF.